This TCR beta chain is from a study of beta chain features in type 1 diabetes. The study's findings and limits: In all four CD4+ subsets, TCRB CDR3 length was significantly, moderately reduced in type 1 diabetes.

There are 15 residues in the CDR3. V shed 3 bases and J 1 base; nucleotides not matched to a gene: 1. The germline V gene encodes CDR1 SNHLY and CDR2 FYNNEI. The investigators reverse transcribed all of the isolated RNA, so they sequenced expressed TCRB transcripts. Only in-frame clones appear in the TCRdb table, and some are missing; sequencing was by immunoSEQ multiplex PCR. This table has about 150,000 clones, 10% to 13% appearing once. Turning to this clone: Antigen: not known.

The chain links TRBV2 to TRBJ2-7; TRBD1 matches at 12 bases. The sample comprised central memory CD4+ T cells from blood. The source of this sequence is a man between 25 and 39 years old with type 1 diabetes. CDR3 nucleotide sequence: TGTGCCAGCAGTGAGGGACAGGGGGCTTCCTACGAGCAGTACTTC. It specifies CASSEGQGASYEQYF.